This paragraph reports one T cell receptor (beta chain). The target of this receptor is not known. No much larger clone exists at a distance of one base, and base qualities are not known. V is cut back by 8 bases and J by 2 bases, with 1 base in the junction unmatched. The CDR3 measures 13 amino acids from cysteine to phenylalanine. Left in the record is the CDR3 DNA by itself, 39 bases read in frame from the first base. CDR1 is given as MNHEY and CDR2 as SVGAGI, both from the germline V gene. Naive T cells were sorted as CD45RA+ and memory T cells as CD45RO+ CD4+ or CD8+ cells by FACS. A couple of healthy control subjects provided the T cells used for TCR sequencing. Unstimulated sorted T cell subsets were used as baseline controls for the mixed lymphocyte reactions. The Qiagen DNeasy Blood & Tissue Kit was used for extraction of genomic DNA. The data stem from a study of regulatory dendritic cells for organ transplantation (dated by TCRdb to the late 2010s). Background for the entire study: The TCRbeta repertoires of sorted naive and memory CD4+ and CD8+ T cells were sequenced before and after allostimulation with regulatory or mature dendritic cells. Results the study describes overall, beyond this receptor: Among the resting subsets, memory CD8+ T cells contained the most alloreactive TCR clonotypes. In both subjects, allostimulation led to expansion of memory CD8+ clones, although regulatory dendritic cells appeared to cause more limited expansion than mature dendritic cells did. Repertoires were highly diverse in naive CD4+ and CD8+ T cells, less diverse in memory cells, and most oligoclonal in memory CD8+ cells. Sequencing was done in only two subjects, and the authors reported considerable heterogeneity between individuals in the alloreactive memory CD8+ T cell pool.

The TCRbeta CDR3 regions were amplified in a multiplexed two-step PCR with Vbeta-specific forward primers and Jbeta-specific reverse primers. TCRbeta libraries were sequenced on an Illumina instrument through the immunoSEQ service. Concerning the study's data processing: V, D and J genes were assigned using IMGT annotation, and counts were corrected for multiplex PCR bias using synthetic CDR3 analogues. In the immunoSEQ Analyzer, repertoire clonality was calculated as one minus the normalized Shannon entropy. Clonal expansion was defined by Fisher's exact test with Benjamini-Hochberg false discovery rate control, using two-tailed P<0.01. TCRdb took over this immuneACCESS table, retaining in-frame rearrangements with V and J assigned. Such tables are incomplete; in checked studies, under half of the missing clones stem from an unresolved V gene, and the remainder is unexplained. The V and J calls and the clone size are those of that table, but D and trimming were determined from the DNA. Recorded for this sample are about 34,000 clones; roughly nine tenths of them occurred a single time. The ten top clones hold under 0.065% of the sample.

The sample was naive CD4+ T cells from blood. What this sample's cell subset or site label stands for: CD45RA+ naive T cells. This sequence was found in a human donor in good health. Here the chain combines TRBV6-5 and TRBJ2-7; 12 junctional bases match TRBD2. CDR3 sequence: CASGLAGPYEQYF. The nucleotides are TGTGCCAGCGGACTAGCGGGACCCTACGAGCAGTACTTC.